These 5 T cell receptor beta chains were sequenced from one sample in a study of PD-1 blockade in classical Hodgkin lymphoma. Time point here: cycle 4 day 1 (C4D1), after less than 7 weeks of nivolumab. Brentuximab vedotin exposure varied among the patients, all of whom had relapsed after autologous stem cell transplantation. Negative magnetic selection isolated CD4+ T cells from thawed PBMCs. Sequenced by immunoSEQ multiplex PCR; TCRdb stores in-frame clones only, minus some. Of roughly 30,000 clones listed, 80% to 90% are singletons. Sequencing used CD4+ T cells from blood, obtained before the fourth cycle of nivolumab. All receptors derive from a human donor with classical Hodgkin lymphoma.

The chain recombines TRBV5-1 with TRBJ2-2, with 10 bases identical to TRBD1. CDR3 length equals 16 residues. V lost 4 bases to trimming and J lost 6 bases; unmatched junction nucleotides: 9. Germline CDR1 reads SGHRS; CDR2 reads YFSETQ. The CDR3 region has the DNA TGCGCCAGCAGCCTCGGTCCCGGGACAGGGGCCGGGGAGCTGTTTTTT. This translates into CASSLGPGTGAGELFF.

This chain joins TRBV6-5 and TRBJ1-2; no definite D call. The germline CDR1 and CDR2 sequences are MNHEY and SVGAGI. Trimming stripped 0 bases from V and 3 bases from J, with 14 bases between. The CDR3 runs to 16 residues. The DNA of the CDR3 is TGTGCCAGCAGTTACTCGAGGATGGCGACCCACTATGGCTACACCTTC. As protein: CASSYSRMATHYGYTF.

This clone occurred a few times. This sequence joins TRBV28 and TRBJ1-4; TRBD1 matches at 9 bases. The V gene's germline CDR1 is MDHEN and CDR2 SYDVKM. J lost 8 bases, V lost 4 bases, and 11 bases had no gene match. This CDR3 spans 16 amino acids. The CDR3 DNA reads TGTGCCAGCAGTTCATCGTCGGGACAGGGACGGGAAAAACTGTTTTTT. It translates to CASSSSSGQGREKLFF.

A few counts support this clone. Other nucleotide sequences in the sample specify the same CDR3. The chain joins TRBV5-1 to TRBJ2-7, with a weak D call TRBD1 (5 bases). The V end lost 0 bases, the J end lost 6 bases, and 7 bases lay between the germline ends. The CDR3 runs 12 residues. Looked up from germline, CDR1 is SGHRS and CDR2 is YFSETQ. The CDR3: CASSLGQGEQYF. The DNA for the CDR3 is TGCGCCAGCAGCTTGGGCCAGGGCGAGCAGTACTTC.

The CDR3 nucleotides are TGTGCCAGCAGCGCCTCGACAGGGGTCGGAGAGCAGTACTTC. Translated, it gives CASSASTGVGEQYF. V and J are TRBV9 and TRBJ2-7, with 8 bases identical to TRBD1. CDR1 is SGDLS, CDR2 YYNGEE, per germline. The CDR3 consists of 14 residues. J was trimmed by 7 bases and V by 3 bases; bases with no gene match: 9.